This paragraph reports one TCR beta chain. Antigen specificity is unknown. The data derive from a study of B cell selection in AIRE deficiency. Notes on the study in general: AIRE-deficient Tconv and Treg repertoires matched healthy donors in TCRBV, CDR3 length, diversity. About 33% of healthy-donor shared Treg TCRbeta sequences appeared in patient Tconv cells.

Libraries were prepared by immunoSEQ multiplex PCR; TCRdb keeps only in-frame clonotypes and omits some of them. Here the sample spans fewer than 30,000 clones, approximately 96% being singletons. Conventional CD4 T cells were sorted as CD4+CD127+ cells. This clonotype was obtained from a human donor with AIRE deficiency. Sequenced: conventional CD4+ T cells sorted from PBMCs.

The CDR3, as DNA: TGTGCCAGCAGCTTAGAGATGGGACTCTCCTACGAGCAGTACTTC. Protein: CASSLEMGLSYEQYF. The chain joins TRBV11-2 to TRBJ2-7; D may be TRBD2 (6 bases). This CDR3 is built from 15 residues. Trimming shortened V by 0 bases and J by 0 bases, and 9 bases separated the two germline ends. Germline CDR1 SGHAT, CDR2 FQNNGV.